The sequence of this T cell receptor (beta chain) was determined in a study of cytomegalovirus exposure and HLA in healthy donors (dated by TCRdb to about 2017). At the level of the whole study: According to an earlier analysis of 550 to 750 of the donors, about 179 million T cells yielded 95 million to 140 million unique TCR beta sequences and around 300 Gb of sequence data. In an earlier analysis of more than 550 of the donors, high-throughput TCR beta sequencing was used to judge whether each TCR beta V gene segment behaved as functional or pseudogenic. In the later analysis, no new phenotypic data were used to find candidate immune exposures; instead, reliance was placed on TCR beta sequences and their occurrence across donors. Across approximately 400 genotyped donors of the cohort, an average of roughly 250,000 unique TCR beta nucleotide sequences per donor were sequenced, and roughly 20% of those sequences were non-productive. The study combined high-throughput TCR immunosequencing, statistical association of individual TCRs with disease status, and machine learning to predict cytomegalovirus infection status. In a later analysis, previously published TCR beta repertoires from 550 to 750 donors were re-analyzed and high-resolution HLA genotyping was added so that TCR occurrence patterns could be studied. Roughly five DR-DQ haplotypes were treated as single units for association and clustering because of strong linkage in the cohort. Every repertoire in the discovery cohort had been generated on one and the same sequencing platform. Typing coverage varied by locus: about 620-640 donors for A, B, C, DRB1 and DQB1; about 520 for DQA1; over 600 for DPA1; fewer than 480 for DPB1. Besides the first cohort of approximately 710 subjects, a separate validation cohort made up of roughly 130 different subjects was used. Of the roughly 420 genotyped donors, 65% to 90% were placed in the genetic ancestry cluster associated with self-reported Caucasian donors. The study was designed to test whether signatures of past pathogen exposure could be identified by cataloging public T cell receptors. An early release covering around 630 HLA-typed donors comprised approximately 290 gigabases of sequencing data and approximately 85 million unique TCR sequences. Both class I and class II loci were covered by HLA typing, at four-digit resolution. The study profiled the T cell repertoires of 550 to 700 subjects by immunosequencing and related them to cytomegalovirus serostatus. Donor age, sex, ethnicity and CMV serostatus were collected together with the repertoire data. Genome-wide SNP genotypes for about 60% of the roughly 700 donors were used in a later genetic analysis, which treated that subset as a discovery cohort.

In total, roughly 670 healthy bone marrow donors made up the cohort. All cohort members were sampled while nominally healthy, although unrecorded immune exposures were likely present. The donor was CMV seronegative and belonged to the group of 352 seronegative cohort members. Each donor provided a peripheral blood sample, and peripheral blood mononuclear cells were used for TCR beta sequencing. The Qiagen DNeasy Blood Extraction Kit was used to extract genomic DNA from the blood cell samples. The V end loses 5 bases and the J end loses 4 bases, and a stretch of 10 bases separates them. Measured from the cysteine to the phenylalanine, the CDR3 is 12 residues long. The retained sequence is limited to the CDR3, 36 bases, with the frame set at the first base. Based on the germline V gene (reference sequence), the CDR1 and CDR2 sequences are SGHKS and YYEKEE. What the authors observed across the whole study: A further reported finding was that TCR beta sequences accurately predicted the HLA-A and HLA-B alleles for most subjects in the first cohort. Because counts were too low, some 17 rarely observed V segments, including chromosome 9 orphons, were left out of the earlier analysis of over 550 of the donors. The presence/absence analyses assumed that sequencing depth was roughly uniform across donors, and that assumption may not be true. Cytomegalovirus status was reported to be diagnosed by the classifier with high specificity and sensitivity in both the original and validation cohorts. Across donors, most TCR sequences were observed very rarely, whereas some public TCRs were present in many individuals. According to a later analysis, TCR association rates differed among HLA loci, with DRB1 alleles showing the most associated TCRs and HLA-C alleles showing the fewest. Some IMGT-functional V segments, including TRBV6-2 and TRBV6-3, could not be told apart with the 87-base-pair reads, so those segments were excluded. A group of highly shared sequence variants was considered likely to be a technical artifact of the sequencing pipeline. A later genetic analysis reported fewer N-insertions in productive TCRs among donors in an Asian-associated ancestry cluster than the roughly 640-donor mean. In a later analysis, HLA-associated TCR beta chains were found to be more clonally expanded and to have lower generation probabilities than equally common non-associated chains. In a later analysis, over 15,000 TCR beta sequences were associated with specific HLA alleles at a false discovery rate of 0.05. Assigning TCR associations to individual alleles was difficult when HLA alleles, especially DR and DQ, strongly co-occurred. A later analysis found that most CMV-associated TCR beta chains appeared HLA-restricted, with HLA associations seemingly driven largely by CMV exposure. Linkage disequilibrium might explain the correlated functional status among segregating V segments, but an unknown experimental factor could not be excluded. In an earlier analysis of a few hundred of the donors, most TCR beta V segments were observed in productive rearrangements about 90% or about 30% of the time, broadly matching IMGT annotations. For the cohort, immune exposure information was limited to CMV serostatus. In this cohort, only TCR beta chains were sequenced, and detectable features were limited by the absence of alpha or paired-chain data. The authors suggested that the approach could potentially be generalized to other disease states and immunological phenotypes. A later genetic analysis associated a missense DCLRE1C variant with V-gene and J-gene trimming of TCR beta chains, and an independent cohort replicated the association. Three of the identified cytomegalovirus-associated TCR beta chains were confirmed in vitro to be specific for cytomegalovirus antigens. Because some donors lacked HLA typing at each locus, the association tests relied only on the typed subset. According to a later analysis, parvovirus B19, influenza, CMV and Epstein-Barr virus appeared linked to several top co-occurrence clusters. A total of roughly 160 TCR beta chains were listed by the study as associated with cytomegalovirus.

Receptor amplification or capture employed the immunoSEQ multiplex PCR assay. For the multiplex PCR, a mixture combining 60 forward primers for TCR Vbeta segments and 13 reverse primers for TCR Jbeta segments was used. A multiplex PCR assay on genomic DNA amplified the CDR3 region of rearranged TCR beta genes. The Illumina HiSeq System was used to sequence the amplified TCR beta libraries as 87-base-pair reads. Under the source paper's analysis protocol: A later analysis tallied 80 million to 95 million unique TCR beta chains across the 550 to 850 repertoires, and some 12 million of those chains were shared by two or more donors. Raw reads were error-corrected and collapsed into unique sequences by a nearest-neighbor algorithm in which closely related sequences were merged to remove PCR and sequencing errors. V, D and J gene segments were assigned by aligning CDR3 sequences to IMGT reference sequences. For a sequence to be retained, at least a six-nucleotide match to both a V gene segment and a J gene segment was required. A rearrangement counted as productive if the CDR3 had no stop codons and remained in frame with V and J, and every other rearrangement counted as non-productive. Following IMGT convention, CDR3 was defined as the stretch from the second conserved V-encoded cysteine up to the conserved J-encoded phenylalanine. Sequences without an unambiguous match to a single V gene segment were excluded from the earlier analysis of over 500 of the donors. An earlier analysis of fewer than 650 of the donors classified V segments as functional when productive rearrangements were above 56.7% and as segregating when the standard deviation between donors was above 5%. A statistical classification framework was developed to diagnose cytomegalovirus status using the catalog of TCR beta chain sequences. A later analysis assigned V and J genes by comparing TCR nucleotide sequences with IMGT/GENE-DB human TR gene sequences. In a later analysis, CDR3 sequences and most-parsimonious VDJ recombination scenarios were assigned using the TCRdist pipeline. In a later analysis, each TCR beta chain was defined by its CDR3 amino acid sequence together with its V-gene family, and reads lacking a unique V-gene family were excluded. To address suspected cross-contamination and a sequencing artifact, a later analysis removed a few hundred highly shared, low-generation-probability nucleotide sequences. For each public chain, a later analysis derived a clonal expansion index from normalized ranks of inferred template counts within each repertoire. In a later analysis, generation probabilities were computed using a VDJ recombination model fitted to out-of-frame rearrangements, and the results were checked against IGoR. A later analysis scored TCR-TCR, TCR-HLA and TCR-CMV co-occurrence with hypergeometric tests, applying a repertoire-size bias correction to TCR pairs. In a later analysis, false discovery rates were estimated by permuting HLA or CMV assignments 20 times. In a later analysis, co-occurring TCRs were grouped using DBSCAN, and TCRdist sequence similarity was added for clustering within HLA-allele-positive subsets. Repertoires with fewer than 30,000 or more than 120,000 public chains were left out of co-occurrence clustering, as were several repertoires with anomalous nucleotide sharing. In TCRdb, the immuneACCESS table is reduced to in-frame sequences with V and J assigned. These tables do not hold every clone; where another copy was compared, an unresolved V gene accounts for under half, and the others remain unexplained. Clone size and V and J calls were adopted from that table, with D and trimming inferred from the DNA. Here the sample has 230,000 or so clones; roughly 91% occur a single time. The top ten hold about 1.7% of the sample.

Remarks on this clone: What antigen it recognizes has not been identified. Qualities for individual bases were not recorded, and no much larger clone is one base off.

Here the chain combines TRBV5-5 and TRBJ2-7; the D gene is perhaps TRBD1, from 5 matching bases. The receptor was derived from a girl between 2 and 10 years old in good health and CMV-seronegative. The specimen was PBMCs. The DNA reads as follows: TGTGCCAGCAGTAAGACAGATTACGAGCAGTACTTC. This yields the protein CASSKTDYEQYF.